This T cell receptor beta chain was sequenced in a study of blood T cell repertoires in COVID-19. TCRdb keeps only in-frame clones here, not all; method: immunoSEQ multiplex PCR. The sample carries approximately 210,000 clones, 70% to 90% recorded once. Trimming took off 1 base at V and 3 bases at J, with 17 bases between the two ends. This CDR3 comprises 17 residues. CDR1 SGHRS and CDR2 YFSETQ come from the germline V gene. This chain links TRBV5-1 with TRBJ2-1; D might be TRBD1 (7 bases). The sequence derives from a woman younger than 35 who had recovered from COVID-19. Sequencing input: PBMCs or T cells enriched from blood (not recorded which). CDR3: CASSLRVDREVYNEQFF. In DNA form, the CDR3 reads TGCGCCAGCAGCTTGCGGGTCGACAGGGAGGTCTACAATGAGCAGTTCTTC.